This TCR beta chain was captured in a study of cytomegalovirus exposure and HLA in healthy donors. This CDR3 comprises 14 residues. V was pared by 7 bases and J by 10 bases, with 21 bases between. Germline V gives CDR1 LNHDA, CDR2 SQIVND (reference sequence). About this clone itself: Its antigen remains unknown.

General study results and limits: Specificity for CMV antigens was confirmed in vitro for a few of the CMV-associated chains. With DRB1 most and HLA-C fewest, TCR association rates differed between HLA loci in a later analysis.

PCR amplification relied on 60 Vbeta primers (plus 13 Jbeta primers). In the original analysis: The count from a later analysis was 79 million or so unique TCR beta chains, around 10 million of them shared. TCRdb keeps only in-frame clones here, not all; method: immunoSEQ multiplex PCR. That table furnishes V, J and clone size, whereas the DNA furnished D and trimming. The repertoire has approximately 120,000 clones, 80% of them found once; the top ten carry roughly 9.6%. The material sequenced was PBMCs. The TCR originated in a man aged 25 to 45 in good health and CMV-seropositive. V is TRBV19 and J is TRBJ2-3, with a possible D match to TRBD2 (6 bases). The DNA of the CDR3 is TGTGCCAGTAAGGAGGGGCCGCCTCCCGGGGCGCAGTATTTT. Its protein product is CASKEGPPPGAQYF. The full variable domain, completed using reference TRBV19 and TRBJ2-3, is DGGITQSPKYLFRKEGQNVTLSCEQNLNHDAMYWYRQDPGQGLRLIYYSQIVNDFQKGDIAEGYSVSREKKESFPLTVTSAQKNPTAFYLCASKEGPPPGAQYFGPGTRLTVL.